The 23 T cell receptor beta chains listed next were all sequenced from one sample in a study of blood T cell repertoires in COVID-19. Libraries were prepared by immunoSEQ multiplex PCR; TCRdb keeps only in-frame clonotypes and omits some of them. Seen here are 150,000 or so clones, 85% to 90% observed once, and the top ten hold around an eighth. The sequenced sample was peripheral blood. The receptor source for this set is a man between 18 and 29 years old with COVID-19, enrolled during active disease.

CDR3 DNA sequence: TGTGCCAGCAGTCTCGAGCGGGGGATTGAGCAGTTCTTC. This encodes CASSLERGIEQFF. The genes are TRBV6-5 and TRBJ2-1, with 8 bases fitting TRBD2. There are 13 residues in the CDR3. The junction had 6 bases not matched to a gene; V was cut back by 5 bases and J by 9 bases. From germline, CDR1 is MNHEY and CDR2 SVGAGI.

The CDR3 is CASSSAVQETQYF. The DNA for the CDR3 is TGTGCCAGTAGTTCGGCGGTACAAGAGACCCAGTACTTC. The V and J genes are TRBV19 and TRBJ2-5; D remains unclear. The V gene lost 5 bases and the J gene lost 2 bases, with 9 bases spanning the gap. This CDR3 spans 13 amino acids. Germline loops: CDR1 LNHDA, CDR2 SQIVND (reference sequence).

Only a few counts were recorded for this clone. The chain carries TRBV5-1 and TRBJ2-5; no reliable D call. V lost 4 bases and J lost 5, with 12 bases in between. CDR3 length: 13 amino acids. Germline V gene lookup returns CDR1 SGHRS and CDR2 YFSETQ. The CDR3 reads CASSLVIRETQYF. In nucleotides, the CDR3 is TGCGCCAGCAGCCTAGTGATACGGGAGACCCAGTACTTC.

This sequence joins TRBV28 and TRBJ1-5; 10 positions match TRBD1. The CDR3 is made up of 17 amino acids. V lost 7 bases, J lost 0 bases, and 9 bases stayed unmatched. Per the germline V gene, CDR1 is MDHEN and CDR2 is SYDVKM. The chain's CDR3 is CASTGTGVANSNQPQHF. DNA for the CDR3: TGTGCCAGCACCGGGACAGGGGTCGCGAATAGCAATCAGCCCCAGCATTTT. The complete variable domain, with remaining parts taken from reference TRBV28 and TRBJ1-5, reads DVKVTQSSRYLVKRTGEKVFLECVQDMDHENMFWYRQDPGLGLRLIYFSYDVKMKEKGDIPEGYSVSREKKERFSLILESASTNQTSMYLCASTGTGVANSNQPQHFGDGTRLSIL.

The rearrangement uses TRBV28 and TRBJ2-5, with D possibly matching TRBD1 (6 bases). The CDR3 has 14 amino acids. Trimming pared 1 base from V and 5 bases from J, leaving 11 bases between. Germline values: CDR1 MDHEN, CDR2 SYDVKM. CDR3: CASSLFQGRETQYF. The CDR3 nucleotides are TGTGCCAGCAGTTTATTCCAGGGGCGGGAGACCCAGTACTTC.

The J gene is TRBJ1-1, the V gene TRBV7-2; TRBD1 is a possible D gene (6 bases). V was cut by 6 bases and J by 10 bases, with 15 bases left in between. Germline V CDR1 and CDR2: SGHTA, FQGNSA. The CDR3 loop spans 12 amino acids. The CDR3 loop is CASSVGGLGAFF. DNA of the CDR3: TGTGCCAGCAGTGTGGGGGGGCTAGGAGCTTTCTTT.

The CDR3 bases are TGTGCCAGCAGCTTAGTCCGGGGAGTCGGAGCGTTTCCCTACGAGCAGTACTTC. Protein: CASSLVRGVGAFPYEQYF. The V call is TRBV11-2, the J call TRBJ2-7; tentative D call: TRBD2 (5 bases). The CDR3 length is 18 residues. CDR1 and CDR2 from the germline V gene are SGHAT and FQNNGV. Trimming pared 1 base from V and 2 bases from J, leaving 21 bases between.

The chain combines TRBV12-3 or TRBV12-4 with TRBJ2-7, with D perhaps matching TRBD1 (7 bases). The CDR3 runs to 13 residues. V lost 5 bases and J 5 bases, leaving 13 bases between the germline ends. The DNA for the CDR3 is TGTGCCAGCAGTGGCAGGGGGGCGGACGAGCAGTACTTC. This encodes CASSGRGADEQYF.

The rearrangement joins TRBV5-1 to TRBJ1-3; 8 bases match TRBD1. Germline loops: CDR1 SGHRS, CDR2 YFSETQ. The CDR3 totals 16 residues. V dropped 0 bases and J dropped 4; count of bases not matched to a gene: 6. CDR3 DNA: TGCGCCAGCAGCTTGGACCCGACAGGGGTGGGAAACACCATATATTTT. The encoded protein is CASSLDPTGVGNTIYF.

The chain carries TRBV6-6 and TRBJ1-5; weak D call: TRBD1 (6 bases). V lost 2 bases and J 6 bases, leaving 14 bases between the germline ends. This CDR3 comprises 15 residues. Germline loops: CDR1 MNHNY, CDR2 SVGAGI (reference sequence). The CDR3 loop is CASSYHRDYGQPQHF. Here the CDR3 DNA reads TGTGCCAGCAGTTACCACAGGGATTACGGTCAGCCCCAGCATTTT.

The chain carries TRBV7-8 and TRBJ2-1; 8 positions match TRBD2. The CDR3 runs 16 residues. The V segment lost 6 bases and the J segment 9 bases; nucleotides outside the gene matches: 16. Germline CDR1 is SGHVS and CDR2 is FQNEAQ. CDR3 nucleotide sequence: TGTGCCAGCAGTTTTGGGGGCGGGAGGACCAATGGTGAGCAGTTCTTC. Translated: CASSFGGGRTNGEQFF.

V gene TRBV6-2 or TRBV6-3 combines with J gene TRBJ2-1, with D possibly matching TRBD1 (5 bases). CDR1 MNHEY and CDR2 SVGEGT come from the germline V gene. Trimming took off 2 bases at V and 3 bases at J, with 11 bases between the two ends. The CDR3 has 15 amino acids. The CDR3 sequence: CASSYKGLDYNEQFF. The CDR3 DNA sequence: TGTGCCAGCAGTTACAAGGGGCTTGACTACAATGAGCAGTTCTTC.

The V and J genes are TRBV19 and TRBJ2-1; 8 nucleotides align to TRBD2. With 1 base clipped from V and 2 bases from J, the junction kept 4 bases outside the gene matches. CDR3 length: 16 amino acids. Germline V CDR1 and CDR2: LNHDA, SQIVND (reference sequence). The CDR3 nucleotides read TGTGCCAGTAGTATAGGAGCGGGAGCAGCCTACAATGAGCAGTTCTTC. Translated: CASSIGAGAAYNEQFF.

The chain links TRBV28 to TRBJ2-1, with D unclear. Germline V CDR1 and CDR2: MDHEN, SYDVKM. V was pared by 3 bases and J by 0 bases, with 9 bases between. The CDR3 runs to 15 residues. This CDR3 is CASSLKQYSYNEQFF. Here the CDR3 DNA reads TGTGCCAGCAGTTTGAAACAGTACTCCTACAATGAGCAGTTCTTC.

J is TRBJ2-7 and V is TRBV7-2, with 7 positions matching TRBD2. Germline lookup yields CDR1 SGHTA and CDR2 FQGNSA. The V gene end was trimmed by 4 bases and the J gene end by 6 bases; junction bases not matched to a gene: 15. This CDR3 contains 16 residues. CDR3 nucleotide sequence: TGTGCCAGCAGCTACCCCTCAGCGGGAATAGGTTCCGAGCAGTACTTC. It codes for CASSYPSAGIGSEQYF.

Comments on this clone: An end of the junction does not agree with germline; a read error may underlie this. The chain carries TRBV27 and TRBJ2-5, with D perhaps matching TRBD1 (5 bases). From germline, CDR1 is MNHEY and CDR2 SMNVEV (reference sequence). The CDR3 loop spans 14 amino acids. CDR3 coding DNA: TGTGCCAGCAGTATATCAAGGGGACAAGAGACCCAGTACTTC. Its protein product is CASSISRGQETQYF.

The V gene is TRBV19, the J gene TRBJ2-7, with 8 bases fitting TRBD2. Germline V gene lookup returns CDR1 LNHDA and CDR2 SQIVND (reference sequence). Trimming took 10 bases from V and 0 from J; bases not matched to a gene: 8. The CDR3 length is 14 residues. The CDR3 sequence is CATGPGGDSYEQYF. DNA for the CDR3: TGTGCCACCGGCCCGGGAGGGGACTCCTACGAGCAGTACTTC. Drawing the rest from reference TRBV19 and TRBJ2-7, the complete variable domain is DGGITQSPKYLFRKEGQNVTLSCEQNLNHDAMYWYRQDPGQGLRLIYYSQIVNDFQKGDIAEGYSVSREKKESFPLTVTSAQKNPTAFYLCATGPGGDSYEQYFGPGTRLTVT.

The chain carries TRBV14 and TRBJ2-7; tentatively, D is TRBD1 (5 bases). Germline V gene data show CDR1 as SGHDN and CDR2 as FVKESK. CDR3 length equals 15 residues. The ends were cut back, 4 bases at V and 6 bases at J, with 19 bases in the middle. CDR3 amino acids: CASSPPGPSFFEQYF. CDR3 nucleotide sequence: TGTGCCAGCAGCCCCCCAGGGCCTTCTTTTTTCGAGCAGTACTTC.

This rearrangement joins TRBV14 to TRBJ1-5; possible D gene TRBD1, 5 bases. From germline, CDR1 is SGHDN and CDR2 FVKESK. This CDR3 has 14 residues. V was clipped by 4 bases and J by 5 bases, with 12 bases between them. CDR3 DNA: TGTGCCAGCAGCCTCACAGGAGGGGATCAGCCCCAGCATTTT. This sequence encodes CASSLTGGDQPQHF.

This chain joins TRBV2 and TRBJ1-5; 7 bases are a match to TRBD1. CDR1 is SNHLY, CDR2 FYNNEI, per germline. V shed 3 bases, J shed 2 bases, and the junction held 10 bases outside the gene matches. The CDR3 loop spans 17 amino acids. As DNA, the CDR3 is TGTGCCAGCAGTGATGACAGGGAGGACGAAGGCAATCAGCCCCAGCATTTT. This gives the protein CASSDDREDEGNQPQHF.

The chain has TRBV11-2 and TRBJ2-7; 9 bases align to TRBD1. V lost 4 bases and J lost 1; bases outside the gene matches: 5. Germline V gene data show CDR1 as SGHAT and CDR2 as FQNNGV. This CDR3 is built from 15 residues. For the CDR3, the DNA is TGTGCCAGCAGCTCCCGGGACAGGGATTCCTACGAGCAGTACTTC. This codes for CASSSRDRDSYEQYF. Supplemented by reference TRBV11-2 and TRBJ2-7, the full variable domain reads EAGVAQSPRYKIIEKRQSVAFWCNPISGHATLYWYQQILGQGPKLLIQFQNNGVVDDSQLPKDRFSAERLKGVDSTLKIQPAKLEDSAVYLCASSSRDRDSYEQYFGPGTRLTVT.

The V call is TRBV11-2, the J call TRBJ2-4, with 13 nucleotides matching TRBD2. Looked up from germline, CDR1 is SGHAT and CDR2 is FQNNGV. J lost 1 base, V lost 4 bases, and 4 bases had no gene match. The CDR3 runs to 17 residues. CDR3 bases: TGTGCCAGCAGCTGGGGGACTAGCGGGACGGCCAAAAACATTCAGTACTTC. It translates to CASSWGTSGTAKNIQYF. The whole variable domain, filled in from reference TRBV11-2 and TRBJ2-4, reads EAGVAQSPRYKIIEKRQSVAFWCNPISGHATLYWYQQILGQGPKLLIQFQNNGVVDDSQLPKDRFSAERLKGVDSTLKIQPAKLEDSAVYLCASSWGTSGTAKNIQYFGAGTRLSVL.

As for this clone: Since the CDR3 does not end with the conserved phenylalanine or tryptophan, this likely comes from a read error. The DNA is left out, because the CDR3 cannot be placed on it with certainty; the CDR3 is given as TCRdb lists it. The chain combines TRBV24-1 with TRBJ1-1; the D call of TRBD1 is as the table states it, not checked on the DNA. Per germline, CDR1 KGHDR and CDR2 SFDVKD. Counting both end residues, the CDR3 totals 13 amino acids. The CDR3 sequence is CATSDPLWPTPRN.